The 17 T cell receptor beta chains presented below share a single source sample, sequenced in a study of shared clonotypes between healthy human individuals. Some clones are missing from TCRdb's copy, which holds only in-frame ones; the method was immunoSEQ multiplex PCR. The table has some 1 million clones, about 75% seen once. The specimen sequenced was memory CD4+ T cells sorted from blood. As to subset: CD45RA-negative fraction. All receptors derive from a man younger than 30 in good health.

In its sample, this clone was seen once. V is TRBV28 and J is TRBJ1-5, with a tentative D call TRBD1 (5 bases). CDR3 length equals 15 residues. Trimming removed 5 bases at V and 0 bases at J, with 11 bases between. Germline V gene lookup returns CDR1 MDHEN and CDR2 SYDVKM. In DNA form, the CDR3 reads TGTGCCAGCAGTCCCGGAGGGGCTAGCAATCAGCCCCAGCATTTT. The encoded protein is CASSPGGASNQPQHF.

V and J are TRBV7-2 and TRBJ2-2, with TRBD2 matching 10 bases. The CDR3 sequence is 15 residues long. V lost 5 bases, J lost 6 bases, and 6 bases stayed unmatched. The germline gives CDR1 SGHTA, CDR2 FQGNSA. The CDR3 loop is CASSLLAGVPGELFF. The CDR3 DNA is TGTGCCAGCAGCCTCCTAGCGGGAGTCCCCGGGGAGCTGTTTTTT.

The CDR3 DNA reads as TGTGCCAGTAGGAGAGGACAGTCCTACGAGCAGTACTTC. Protein product: CASRRGQSYEQYF. This chain uses TRBV19 with TRBJ2-7, with TRBD1 as a possible D gene (6 bases). The CDR3 length is 13 residues. V was cut by 6 bases and J by 1 base, with 10 bases left in between. Per the germline V gene, CDR1 is LNHDA and CDR2 is SQIVND (reference sequence).

The chain couples TRBV4-1 to TRBJ2-7; D might be TRBD2 (5 bases). V was cut by 0 bases and J by 0 bases, with 12 bases left in between. Germline V gene lookup returns CDR1 MGHRA and CDR2 YSYEKL. This CDR3 is built from 16 residues. CDR3 loop: CASSQDGGGISYEQYF. For the CDR3, the DNA is TGCGCCAGCAGCCAAGATGGAGGCGGCATCTCCTACGAGCAGTACTTC.

The genes are TRBV2 and TRBJ2-2; 7 bases fit TRBD2. The germline V gene has CDR1 SNHLY and CDR2 FYNNEI. Losses at the gene ends were 6 bases for V and 4 bases for J; bases not matched to a gene: 5. The CDR3 sequence is 14 residues long. DNA of the CDR3: TGTGCCAGCAGGAGCGGGGCTAGCACCGGGGAGCTGTTTTTT. Protein sequence: CASRSGASTGELFF.

The V and J genes are TRBV28 and TRBJ2-7, with D perhaps TRBD1 (6 bases). The germline V gene has CDR1 MDHEN and CDR2 SYDVKM. The V end was cut by 10 bases, the J end by 0 bases, with 13 bases between. The CDR3 covers 13 residues. This CDR3 is CATLDRSSYEQYF. The CDR3 coding sequence is TGTGCCACCCTAGACAGGAGCTCCTACGAGCAGTACTTC.

V gene TRBV6-5 combines with J gene TRBJ2-7; no clear D gene. This CDR3 is built from 13 residues. CDR1 and CDR2 from the germline V gene are MNHEY and SVGAGI. The V and J ends lost 4 bases and 2 bases respectively, with 9 bases between them. CDR3 nucleotide sequence: TGTGCCAGCAGTTCACAGTGGACCTACGAGCAGTACTTC. Translation gives CASSSQWTYEQYF.

The rearrangement joins TRBV6-5 to TRBJ2-2, with 7 bases identical to TRBD2. The V segment lost 6 bases and the J segment 4 bases; nucleotides outside the gene matches: 5. This CDR3 comprises 14 residues. CDR1 MNHEY and CDR2 SVGAGI come from the germline V gene. The CDR3 here is CASRSWGGTGELFF. The DNA of the CDR3 is TGTGCCAGCAGGTCCTGGGGGGGCACCGGGGAGCTGTTTTTT.

V is TRBV7-2 and J is TRBJ2-7, with D possibly TRBD2 on 6 matching bases. V gave up 3 bases and J gave up 4 bases, with 10 bases separating them. This CDR3 has 13 residues. Germline CDR1 and CDR2: SGHTA and FQGNSA. CDR3 bases: TGTGCCAGCAGCTTCCTAGCGACGTACGAGCAGTACTTC. This gives the protein CASSFLATYEQYF.

The chain has TRBV28 and TRBJ1-2; D unresolved. Trimming took 2 bases from V and 7 from J, leaving 8 bases between them. The CDR3 totals 12 residues. The germline gives CDR1 MDHEN, CDR2 SYDVKM. CDR3 in amino acids: CASSLRGGGYTF. The CDR3 region has the DNA TGTGCCAGCAGTTTACGGGGAGGTGGCTACACCTTC.

The V call is TRBV18, the J call TRBJ2-3; a possible D gene is TRBD1 (6 bases). Germline-derived CDR1 and CDR2 are KGHSH and LQKENI. Trimming left V 1 base short and J 0 bases short, with 11 bases between. This CDR3 contains 16 residues. The DNA of the CDR3 is TGTGCCAGCTCACCACAGGCAGGGGCCAGCACAGATACGCAGTATTTT. It translates to CASSPQAGASTDTQYF.

The rearrangement uses TRBV27 and TRBJ1-2; possibly TRBD1 for D (6 bases). The germline V and J ends were trimmed by 4 bases and 3 bases, with 15 bases remaining between them. This CDR3 is 15 amino acids long. Germline CDR1 and CDR2: MNHEY and SMNVEV (reference sequence). CDR3 nucleotides: TGTGCCAGCAGTTCCTCAGGGGCCAGCCACTATGGCTACACCTTC. Amino acids: CASSSSGASHYGYTF.

About this clone: Sequence at one end of the junction differs from germline and may be a read error. The rearrangement links TRBV7-6 to TRBJ2-3, with 10 bases identical to TRBD2. The germline CDR1 and CDR2 sequences are SGHVS and FNYEAQ. The length of the CDR3 is 15 residues. Here the CDR3 DNA reads TGTGCCAGCAGCCTAGCGGGGGCCGATACAGATACGCAGTATTTT. It encodes CASSLAGADTDTQYF.

With regard to this clone: The same CDR3 also results from other DNA sequences found in this sample. V is TRBV7-9 and J is TRBJ1-6; 7 nucleotides line up with TRBD1. Germline V gene sequence: CDR1 SEHNR, CDR2 FQNEAQ (reference sequence). With 5 bases clipped from V and 10 bases from J, the junction kept 8 bases outside the gene matches. The CDR3 has 14 residues. This chain's CDR3 is CASSRDRVGSPLHF. The DNA for the CDR3 is TGTGCCAGCAGCCGCGACAGGGTTGGGTCACCCCTCCACTTT.

This clone was picked up many times. This chain uses TRBV5-1 with TRBJ1-1; D is perhaps TRBD1 (5 bases). With 0 bases removed from V and 1 base from J, the gap between germline ends came to 10 bases. The germline V gene encodes CDR1 SGHRS and CDR2 YFSETQ. The length of the CDR3 is 15 residues. The CDR3 here is CASSLVQTANTEAFF. CDR3 DNA sequence: TGCGCCAGCAGCTTGGTACAGACAGCGAACACTGAAGCTTTCTTT.

The gene calls are TRBV4-1 and TRBJ2-7; D is undetermined. The CDR3 length is 15 residues. V lost 1 base to trimming and J lost 6 bases, with 16 bases between them. The V gene's germline CDR1 is MGHRA and CDR2 YSYEKL. CDR3 nucleotide sequence: TGCGCCAGCAGCCAAGTGCTGAAAACCCTCGGCGAGCAGTACTTC. Translated: CASSQVLKTLGEQYF.

This clone was observed once. The chain couples TRBV27 to TRBJ2-6, with D tentatively TRBD1 (6 bases). Trimming removed 4 bases from V and 2 bases from J, with 12 bases in between. Germline V gives CDR1 MNHEY, CDR2 SMNVEV (reference sequence). The CDR3 is 16 residues long. CDR3 sequence: CASSYRAPTGANVLTF. In DNA form, the CDR3 reads TGTGCCAGCAGTTACAGGGCCCCTACTGGGGCCAACGTCCTGACTTTC.